This TCR beta chain was sequenced during a study of technical replicates of blood from a handful of donors. With 6 bases removed from V and 5 bases from J, the gap between germline ends came to 19 bases. The CDR3 has 15 residues. Germline lookup yields CDR1 MNHEY and CDR2 SVGAGI. Sequencing used immunoSEQ multiplex PCR; TCRdb keeps in-frame clones, though not all of them. The sample includes just over 95,000 clones, approximately 95% of them seen just once. The rearrangement joins TRBV6-5 to TRBJ2-5; D might be TRBD2 (7 bases). Input material: T cells isolated from PBMCs. The TCR sequence derives from a human donor in good health. The chain's CDR3 is CASSPLGGLSETQYF. CDR3 nucleotide sequence: TGTGCCAGCAGCCCCTTGGGGGGGCTATCGGAGACCCAGTACTTC.